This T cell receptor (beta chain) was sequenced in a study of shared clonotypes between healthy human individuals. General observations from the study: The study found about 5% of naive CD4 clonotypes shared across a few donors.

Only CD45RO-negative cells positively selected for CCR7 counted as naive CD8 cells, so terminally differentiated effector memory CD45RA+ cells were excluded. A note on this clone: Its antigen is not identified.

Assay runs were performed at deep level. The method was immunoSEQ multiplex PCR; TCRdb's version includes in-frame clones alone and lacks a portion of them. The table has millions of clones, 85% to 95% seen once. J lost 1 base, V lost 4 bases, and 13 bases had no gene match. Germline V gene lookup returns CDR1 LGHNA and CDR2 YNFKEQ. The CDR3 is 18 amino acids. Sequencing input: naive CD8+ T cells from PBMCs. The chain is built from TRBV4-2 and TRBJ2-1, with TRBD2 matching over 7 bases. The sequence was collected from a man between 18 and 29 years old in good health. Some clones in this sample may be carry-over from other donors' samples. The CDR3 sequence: CASSPWPQRGVSYNEQFF. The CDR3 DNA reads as TGTGCCAGCAGCCCATGGCCGCAGCGGGGCGTATCCTACAATGAGCAGTTCTTC.